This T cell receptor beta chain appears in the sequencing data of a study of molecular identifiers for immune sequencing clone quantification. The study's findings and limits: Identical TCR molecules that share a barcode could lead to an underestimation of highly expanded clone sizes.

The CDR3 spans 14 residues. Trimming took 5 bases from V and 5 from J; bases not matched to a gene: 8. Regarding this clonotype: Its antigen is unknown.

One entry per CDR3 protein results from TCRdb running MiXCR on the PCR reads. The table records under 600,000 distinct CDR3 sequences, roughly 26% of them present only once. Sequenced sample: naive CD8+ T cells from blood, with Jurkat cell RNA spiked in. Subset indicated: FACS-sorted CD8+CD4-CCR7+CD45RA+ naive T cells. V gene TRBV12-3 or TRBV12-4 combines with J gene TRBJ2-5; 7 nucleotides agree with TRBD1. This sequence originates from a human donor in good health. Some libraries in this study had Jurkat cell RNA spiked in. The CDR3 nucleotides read TGTGCCAGCAGTCAGACAGGGTCCCGGGAGACCCAGTACTTC. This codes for CASSQTGSRETQYF.